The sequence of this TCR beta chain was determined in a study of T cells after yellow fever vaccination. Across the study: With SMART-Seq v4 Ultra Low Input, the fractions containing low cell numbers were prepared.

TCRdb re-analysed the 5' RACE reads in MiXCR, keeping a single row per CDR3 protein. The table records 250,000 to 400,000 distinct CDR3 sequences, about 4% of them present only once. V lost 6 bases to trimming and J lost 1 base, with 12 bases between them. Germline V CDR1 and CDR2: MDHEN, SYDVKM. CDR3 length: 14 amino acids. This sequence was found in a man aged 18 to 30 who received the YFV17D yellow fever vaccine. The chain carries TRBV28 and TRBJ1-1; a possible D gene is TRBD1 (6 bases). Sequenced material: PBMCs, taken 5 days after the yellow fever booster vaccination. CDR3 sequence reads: CASRKGGPNTEAFF. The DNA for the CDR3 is TGTGCCAGCAGAAAGGGGGGACCGAACACTGAAGCTTTCTTT.